A single sample gave rise to the 15 T cell receptor beta chains below, sequenced in a study of neoadjuvant anti-PD-1 for oral cavity cancer. Produced via immunoSEQ multiplex PCR; TCRdb's table is partial and in-frame only. The sample has 10,000 to 15,000 clones; about 60% are singletons. Sequenced here: tumor tissue, sampled before nivolumab (anti-PD-1) treatment. Every receptor here comes from a person between 40 and 79 years old with oral cavity squamous cell carcinoma.

This clone was observed a few times. The rearrangement joins TRBV20-1 to TRBJ1-2; D remains unclear. The CDR3 sequence is 11 residues long. The germline V gene encodes CDR1 DFQATT and CDR2 SNEGSKA (reference sequence). Trimming removed 6 bases from V and 5 bases from J, with 10 bases in between. CDR3 sequence (DNA): TGCAGTGCGATGGGAGGTTATGGCTACACCTTC. Protein: CSAMGGYGYTF.

This clone was observed a few times. This chain joins TRBV5-1 and TRBJ2-2, with a weak D call TRBD1 (6 bases). V lost 4 bases, J lost 5 bases, and 12 bases lay in between. Germline lookup yields CDR1 SGHRS and CDR2 YFSETQ. The CDR3 is 14 residues long. CDR3 bases: TGCGCCAGCAGCGTAACAGGGCCGACCGGGGAGCTGTTTTTT. It specifies CASSVTGPTGELFF.

In this sample, this clone turned up a few times. V and J are TRBV28 and TRBJ1-2; D is uncertain. V lost 2 bases and J lost 3, with 7 bases in between. Germline CDR1 reads MDHEN; CDR2 reads SYDVKM. This CDR3 is built from 13 residues. The CDR3 bases are TGTGCCAGCAGTTTACAGACACACTATGGCTACACCTTC. Its protein product is CASSLQTHYGYTF.

This clone rates as medium-sized. The sample has other DNA sequences that encode this CDR3 too. The chain has TRBV27 and TRBJ2-2, with TRBD1 as a possible D gene (5 bases). Germline-derived CDR1 and CDR2 are MNHEY and SMNVEV (reference sequence). V was clipped by 5 bases and J by 3 bases, with 7 bases between them. The CDR3 extends over 13 amino acids. The CDR3 coding sequence is TGTGCCAGCAGTGACAGAGACACCGGGGAGCTGTTTTTT. This encodes CASSDRDTGELFF.

The V call is TRBV6-5, the J call TRBJ1-4; a possible D gene is TRBD1 (5 bases). Germline V lookup: CDR1 MNHEY, CDR2 SVGAGI. With 8 bases removed from V and 8 bases from J, the gap between germline ends came to 18 bases. CDR3 length: 14 residues. CDR3 region: CASGPQGSLEKLFF. DNA for the CDR3: TGTGCCAGCGGACCCCAGGGATCCCTCGAAAAACTGTTTTTT.

The chain recombines TRBV6-1 with TRBJ1-5; D remains unclear. Deletions cut 0 bases from V and 0 bases from J, with 6 bases between. The CDR3 covers 15 residues. Germline CDR1 MNHNS, CDR2 SASEGT. Here the CDR3 reads CASSEAVYSNQPQHF. The CDR3 region has the DNA TGTGCCAGCAGTGAAGCGGTTTATAGCAATCAGCCCCAGCATTTT.

The genes are TRBV6-6 and TRBJ2-3; no firm D call. Germline V gene sequence: CDR1 MNHNY, CDR2 SVGAGI (reference sequence). V lost 3 bases, J lost 3 bases, and 10 bases lay in between. The CDR3 contains 14 residues. The CDR3 spells CASSYTEGTDTQYF. CDR3 nucleotide sequence: TGTGCCAGCAGTTATACAGAAGGGACAGATACGCAGTATTTT.

The J gene is TRBJ2-5, the V gene TRBV5-1, with D uncertain. Germline-derived CDR1 and CDR2 are SGHRS and YFSETQ. Trimming left V 4 bases short and J 2 bases short, with 3 bases between. The length of the CDR3 is 11 residues. The CDR3 reads CASSAQETQYF. CDR3 sequence (DNA): TGCGCCAGCAGCGCGCAAGAGACCCAGTACTTC. The full variable domain, completed using reference TRBV5-1 and TRBJ2-5, is KAGVTQTPRYLIKTRGQQVTLSCSPISGHRSVSWYQQTPGQGLQFLFEYFSETQRNKGNFPGRFSGRQFSNSRSEMNVSTLELGDSALYLCASSAQETQYFGPGTRLLVL.

This sequence joins TRBV30 and TRBJ2-6; the match to TRBD1 covers 7 bases. The V segment lost 1 base and the J segment 1 base; nucleotides outside the gene matches: 7. The germline V gene encodes CDR1 GTSNPN and CDR2 SVGIG (reference sequence). The CDR3 has 17 amino acids. CDR3 bases: TGTGCCTGGAGTGGGGGCAGGGGGATATCTGGGGCCAACGTCCTGACTTTC. Translation gives CAWSGGRGISGANVLTF.

V usage is TRBV5-1 and J usage is TRBJ2-3, with 7 bases lining up with TRBD2. This CDR3 is 18 amino acids long. The ends lost 0 bases at V and 0 bases at J; junction bases unmatched: 10. The germline V gene encodes CDR1 SGHRS and CDR2 YFSETQ. The DNA for the CDR3 is TGCGCCAGCAGCTTGGCCGCTAGCGGAGCTGCTAGCACAGATACGCAGTATTTT. It encodes CASSLAASGAASTDTQYF.

This clone was seen once. At one end, the junction sequence differs from germline, possibly due to a read error. The chain recombines TRBV7-9 with TRBJ2-7; the D call may be TRBD1 or TRBD2 (5 bases each). The CDR3 has 12 amino acids. CDR1 is SEHNR, CDR2 FQNEAQ, per germline (reference sequence). The chain's CDR3 is CASSRGDDRADF. DNA of the CDR3: TGTGCCAGCAGCCGAGGGGACGACCGTGCGGACTTC.

This clone is medium-sized by share. V gene TRBV2 combines with J gene TRBJ2-1; D possibly corresponds to TRBD2 (5 bases). V was cut by 7 bases and J by 0 bases, with 10 bases left in between. The CDR3 sequence is 14 residues long. Germline V gene sequence: CDR1 SNHLY, CDR2 FYNNEI. The CDR3 protein is CASKEAPSYNEQFF. The CDR3 DNA reads TGTGCCAGCAAGGAGGCCCCCTCCTACAATGAGCAGTTCTTC.

The chain couples TRBV30 to TRBJ1-4; D not resolved. Germline V lookup: CDR1 GTSNPN, CDR2 SVGIG (reference sequence). Trimming cost V 5 bases and J 5 bases, with 12 bases left between them. The CDR3 length is 13 residues. The CDR3 DNA reads TGTGCCTGGGGGCCCGTGAGGAATGAAAAACTGTTTTTT. Translated: CAWGPVRNEKLFF.

The gene calls are TRBV6-1 and TRBJ1-3; D not resolved. The germline gives CDR1 MNHNS, CDR2 SASEGT. This CDR3 region has 14 residues. Trimming stripped 6 bases from V and 0 bases from J, with 9 bases between. The CDR3 DNA reads as TGTGCCAGCAGGTTCCCCGGCTCTGGAAACACCATATATTTT. This sequence encodes CASRFPGSGNTIYF.

CDR3 nucleotide sequence: TGTGCCAGCAGTTTCCCTCCTTCGGGACAGTCTAACTATGGCTACACCTTC. This encodes CASSFPPSGQSNYGYTF. The chain recombines TRBV28 with TRBJ1-2; 7 bases fit TRBD1. V shed 3 bases and J 0 bases; nucleotides not matched to a gene: 10. Looked up from germline, CDR1 is MDHEN and CDR2 is SYDVKM. There are 17 residues in the CDR3.